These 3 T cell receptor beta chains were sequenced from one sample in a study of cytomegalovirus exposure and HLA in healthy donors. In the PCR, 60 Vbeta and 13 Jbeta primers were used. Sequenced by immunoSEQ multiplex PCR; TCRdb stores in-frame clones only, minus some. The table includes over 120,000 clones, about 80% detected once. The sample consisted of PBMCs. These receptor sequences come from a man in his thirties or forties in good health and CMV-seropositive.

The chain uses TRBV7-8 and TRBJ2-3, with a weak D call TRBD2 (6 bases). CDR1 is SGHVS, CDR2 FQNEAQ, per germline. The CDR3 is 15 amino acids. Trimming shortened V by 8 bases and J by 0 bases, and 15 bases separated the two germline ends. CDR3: CASLPGVSSTDTQYF. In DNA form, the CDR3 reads TGTGCCAGCCTACCGGGGGTGTCTAGCACAGATACGCAGTATTTT.

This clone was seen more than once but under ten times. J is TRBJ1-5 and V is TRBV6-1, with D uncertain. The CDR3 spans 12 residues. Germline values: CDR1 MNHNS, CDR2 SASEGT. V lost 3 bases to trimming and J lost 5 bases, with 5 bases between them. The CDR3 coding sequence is TGTGCCAGCAGTGATTTCGATCAGCCCCAGCATTTT. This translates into CASSDFDQPQHF.

The CDR3 sequence: CASSLDRGRENTEAFF. The CDR3 region has the DNA TGTGCCAGCAGCTTAGACAGGGGCAGGGAGAACACTGAAGCTTTCTTT. V usage is TRBV5-6 and J usage is TRBJ1-1; TRBD1 aligns across 8 bases. CDR1 and CDR2 from the germline V gene are SGHDT and YYEEEE. CDR3 length equals 16 residues. V lost 2 bases to trimming and J lost 1 base; unmatched junction nucleotides: 7.